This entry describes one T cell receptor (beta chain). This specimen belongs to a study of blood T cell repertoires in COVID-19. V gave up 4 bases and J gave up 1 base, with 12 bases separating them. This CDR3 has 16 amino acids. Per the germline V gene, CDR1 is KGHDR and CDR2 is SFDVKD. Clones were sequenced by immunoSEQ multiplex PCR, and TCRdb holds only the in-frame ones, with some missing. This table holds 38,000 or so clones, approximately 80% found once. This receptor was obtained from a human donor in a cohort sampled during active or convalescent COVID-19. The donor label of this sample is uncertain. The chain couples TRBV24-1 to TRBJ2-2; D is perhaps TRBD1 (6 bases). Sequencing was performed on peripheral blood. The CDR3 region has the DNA TGTGCCACCAGTGACCCCGGGACACGGAACACCGGGGAGCTGTTTTTT. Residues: CATSDPGTRNTGELFF.